This record covers a single TCR beta chain. Some clones are missing from TCRdb's copy, which holds only in-frame ones; the method was immunoSEQ multiplex PCR. This table has approximately 58,000 clones, 81% appearing once. CDR1 PRHDT and CDR2 FYEKMQ come from the germline V gene (reference sequence). CDR3 size: 14 residues. Trimming took off 5 bases at V and 2 bases at J, with 10 bases between the two ends. This entry comes from a study of blood T cell repertoires in COVID-19. This receptor was taken from a man aged 55 to 70 with COVID-19, enrolled during active disease. Sequencing used peripheral blood. The genes are TRBV13 and TRBJ1-3, with D possibly being TRBD1 (5 bases). CDR3 protein: CASSGTGTGNTIYF. For the CDR3, the DNA is TGTGCCAGCAGCGGAACAGGCACTGGAAACACCATATATTTT.